This paragraph covers one T cell receptor beta chain sequence. Its target antigen remains unknown. No much larger clonotype is one base removed from it; base qualities were not supplied. The data are from a study of blood T cell repertoires in COVID-19 (dated by TCRdb to 2019 to 2021). Study-level background: Collaborator samples came from the United States, Italy and Spain and covered acute and convalescent phases of COVID-19. The prospective study material was composed of cDNA or gDNA derived from T cells, B-cell-depleted T cells, or PBMCs. Deeply sampled blood TCRbeta repertoires from subjects exposed to, actively infected with, or recovered from COVID-19 were included in the dataset. The repertoires were made available in a free public database intended to serve as a resource for research on the immune response to SARS-CoV-2. Samples were obtained from the ongoing ImmuneRACE study (first 160 participants) and from 1,254 subjects provided by 6 global collaborators. Sample metadata almost always included a de-identified subject ID, COVID-19 status, age in years and sex. Where HLA class I and class II types were available, the types were taken from metadata supplied by the sample provider, not from assay-based typing. Study-wide conclusions, independent of this receptor: The amount of clinical and demographic metadata varied by source and participant and was provided uncurated.

The immunoSEQ Assay, a bias-controlled multiplex PCR, was used to amplify TCRbeta CDR3 regions from genomic DNA. From the authors' description of their analysis: The number of nucleated cells in each sample was estimated by amplification of reference gene primers within the assay. To quantify the absolute abundance of each unique TCRbeta CDR3 rearrangement, sequence reads were collapsed and filtered. For each sample, productive Simpson clonality was calculated as the square root of Simpson's diversity index over productive rearrangements. Entries here come from immuneACCESS through TCRdb and include only in-frame sequences with V and J called. Some clones fail to appear in such tables; in the studies checked, an unresolved V gene covers under half of the shortfall, and the cause of the remainder is unknown. Clone size and V and J calls were adopted from that table, with D and trimming inferred from the DNA. Across this sample there are roughly 15,000 clones, with roughly four fifths seen only once. The ten largest account for 20% to 25% of the sample.

From the germline V gene, CDR1 is MNHNS and CDR2 is SASEGT. Trimming removed 0 bases from V and 0 bases from J, leaving 13 bases between the germline ends. From cysteine to phenylalanine, the CDR3 is 17 amino acids long. Left in the record is the CDR3 DNA by itself, 51 bases read in frame from the first base. Whole blood was collected in K2EDTA tubes by collaborating institutions according to the institutions' own protocols. For TCRbeta analysis, collaborators shipped samples as frozen whole blood, isolated PBMCs, or DNA extracted from either of those sample types. The chain was built from TRBV6-1 and TRBJ2-3, and perhaps TRBD2 as D gene, on 7 matching bases. The TCR comes from a boy aged 2-15 years with active or convalescent COVID-19. The specimen sequenced was peripheral blood. This receptor carries the CDR3 CASSEAGGGPSTDTQYF. Read as DNA, the sequence is TGTGCCAGCAGTGAAGCAGGCGGGGGCCCTAGCACAGATACGCAGTATTTT.